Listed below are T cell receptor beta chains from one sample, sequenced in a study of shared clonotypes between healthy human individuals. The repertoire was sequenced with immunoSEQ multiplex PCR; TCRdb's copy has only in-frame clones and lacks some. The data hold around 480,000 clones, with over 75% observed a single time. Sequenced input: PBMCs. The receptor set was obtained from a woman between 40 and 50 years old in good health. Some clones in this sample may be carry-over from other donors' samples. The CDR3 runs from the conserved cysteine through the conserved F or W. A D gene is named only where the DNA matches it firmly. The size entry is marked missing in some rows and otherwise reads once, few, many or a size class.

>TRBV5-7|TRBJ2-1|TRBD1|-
CASNLWTGNEQFF
TGTGCCAGCAACCTGTGGACAGGGAATGAGCAGTTCTTC
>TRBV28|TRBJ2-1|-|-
CASRVGGVAYNEQFF
TGTGCCAGCAGGGTAGGGGGGGTAGCCTACAATGAGCAGTTCTTC
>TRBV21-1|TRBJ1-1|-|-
CASSKKPRWGENTEAFF
TGTGCCAGCAGCAAAAAACCAAGGTGGGGGGAGAACACTGAAGCTTTCTTT
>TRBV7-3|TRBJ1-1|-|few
CASGVTENTEAFF
TGTGCCAGCGGAGTGACAGAGAACACTGAAGCTTTCTTT
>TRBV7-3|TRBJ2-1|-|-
CASSPSMGNEQFF
TGTGCCAGCAGCCCATCGATGGGCAATGAGCAGTTCTTC
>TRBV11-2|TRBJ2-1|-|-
CASSFGVGEQFF
TGTGCCAGCAGCTTTGGGGTTGGGGAGCAGTTCTTC
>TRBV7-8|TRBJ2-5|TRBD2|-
CASSLAGGQETQYF
TGTGCCAGCAGCTTAGCGGGAGGGCAAGAGACCCAGTACTTC
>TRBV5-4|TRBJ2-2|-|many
CASSLDARRSTGELFF
TGTGCCAGCAGCTTGGACGCTAGGAGGAGCACCGGGGAGCTGTTTTTT
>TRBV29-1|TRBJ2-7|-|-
CSVVMGLNSEQYF
TGCAGCGTTGTTATGGGACTCAATAGCGAGCAGTACTTC
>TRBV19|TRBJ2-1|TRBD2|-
CASSIRLGSGREWSYNEQFF
TGTGCCAGTAGTATTCGTCTGGGTAGCGGGAGGGAATGGTCCTACAATGAGCAGTTCTTC
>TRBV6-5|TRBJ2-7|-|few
CASSWKGTSYEQYF
TGTGCCAGCAGTTGGAAGGGGACGTCCTACGAGCAGTACTTC
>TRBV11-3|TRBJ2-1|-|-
CASSLGVAPNEQFF
TGTGCCAGCAGCTTAGGAGTGGCGCCCAATGAGCAGTTCTTC
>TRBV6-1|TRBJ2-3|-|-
CASSEVERTTSTDTQYF
TGTGCCAGCAGTGAAGTCGAGAGGACCACCAGCACAGATACGCAGTATTTT
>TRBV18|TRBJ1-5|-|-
CASSPYVGRLNQPQHF
TGTGCCAGCTCACCATACGTGGGCAGGTTAAATCAGCCCCAGCATTTT
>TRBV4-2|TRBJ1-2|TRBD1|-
CASSQEQGAGGYTF
TGTGCCAGCAGCCAAGAACAGGGGGCGGGCGGCTACACCTTC
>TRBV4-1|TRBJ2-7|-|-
CASSALLLPYEQYF
TGCGCCAGCAGCGCACTCCTCCTTCCCTACGAGCAGTACTTC
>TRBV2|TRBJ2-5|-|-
CASSELRSEEQYF
TGTGCCAGCAGTGAACTCAGGTCTGAGGAGCAGTACTTC
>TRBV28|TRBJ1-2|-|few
CASSPADYGYTF
TGTGCCAGTAGCCCTGCGGACTATGGCTACACCTTC
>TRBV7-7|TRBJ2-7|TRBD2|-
CASSFGREAAYEQYF
TGTGCCAGCAGCTTCGGGCGGGAGGCAGCCTACGAGCAGTACTTC
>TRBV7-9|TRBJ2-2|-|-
CASSLGHYLTGELFF
TGTGCCAGCAGCTTAGGCCATTATCTCACCGGGGAGCTGTTTTTT
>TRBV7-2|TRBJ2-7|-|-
CASSLRPPMEKYF
TGTGCCAGCAGCTTACGGCCCCCGATGGAAAAGTACTTC
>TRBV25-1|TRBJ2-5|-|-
CASSETRAEKKETQYF
TGTGCCAGCAGTGAAACTCGGGCAGAGAAAAAAGAGACCCAGTACTTC
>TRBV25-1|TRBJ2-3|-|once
CASNQGWADTQYF
TGTGCCAGCAATCAGGGTTGGGCAGATACGCAGTATTTT
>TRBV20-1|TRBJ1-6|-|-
CSALDTSLHF
TGCAGTGCCTTAGACACATCGCTCCACTTT
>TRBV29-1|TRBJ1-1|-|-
CSVCRGGMNTEAFF
TGCAGCGTTTGCAGGGGAGGCATGAACACTGAAGCTTTCTTT
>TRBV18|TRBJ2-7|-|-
CASSPLGGDNSYEQYF
TGTGCCAGCTCACCACTGGGGGGGGACAACTCCTACGAGCAGTACTTC
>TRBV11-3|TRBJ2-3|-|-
CASSLGALDTQYF
TGTGCCAGCAGCTTAGGGGCTCTGGATACGCAGTATTTT
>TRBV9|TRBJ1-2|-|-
CASSVGDLGVAIHGYTF
TGTGCCAGCAGCGTAGGGGACCTCGGGGTCGCCATCCATGGCTACACCTTC
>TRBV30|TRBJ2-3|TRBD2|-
CAWSDGTSGPPDTQYF
TGTGCCTGGAGTGACGGGACTAGCGGCCCCCCAGATACGCAGTATTTT
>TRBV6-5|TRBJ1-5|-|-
CASSYSGGFQPQHF
TGTGCCAGCAGTTACTCGGGGGGTTTTCAGCCCCAGCATTTT
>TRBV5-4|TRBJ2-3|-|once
CASSFGADTDTQYF
TGTGCCAGCAGCTTCGGGGCCGACACAGATACGCAGTATTTT
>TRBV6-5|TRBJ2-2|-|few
CASSLRDTTGELFF
TGTGCCAGCAGTCTCCGGGATACCACCGGGGAGCTGTTTTTT
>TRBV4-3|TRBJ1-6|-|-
CASSQLENSPLHF
TGCGCCAGCAGCCAACTAGAGAACTCACCCCTCCACTTT
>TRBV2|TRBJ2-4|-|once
CASSELGGTIQYF
TGTGCCAGCAGTGAACTAGGGGGAACGATTCAGTACTTC
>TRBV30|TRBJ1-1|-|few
CAWSRTLGTEAFF
TGTGCCTGGAGCCGGACCCTGGGCACTGAAGCTTTCTTT
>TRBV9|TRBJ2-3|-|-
CASSPRPKMDTQYF
TGTGCCAGCAGCCCACGTCCGAAAATGGATACGCAGTATTTT
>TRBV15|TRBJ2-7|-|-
CAISRDRDWGAGPHRYEQYF
TGTGCCATCAGCAGAGACAGGGATTGGGGAGCGGGACCGCATCGGTACGAGCAGTACTTC
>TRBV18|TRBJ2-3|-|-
CASSPTENTDTQYF
TGTGCCAGCTCACCGACGGAGAACACAGATACGCAGTATTTT
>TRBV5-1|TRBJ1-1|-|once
CASSLTPGPNTEAFF
TGCGCCAGCAGCTTGACCCCGGGACCGAACACTGAAGCTTTCTTT
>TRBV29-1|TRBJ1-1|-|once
CSGMSAEGVATEAFF
TGCAGCGGCATGTCGGCCGAGGGGGTAGCTACTGAAGCTTTCTTT
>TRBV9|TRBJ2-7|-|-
CASSPWDLNSYEQYF
TGTGCCAGCAGCCCTTGGGACTTAAACTCCTACGAGCAGTACTTC
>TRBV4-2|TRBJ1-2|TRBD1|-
CASSQKGTDNYGYTF
TGTGCCAGCAGCCAAAAAGGGACAGACAACTATGGCTACACCTTC
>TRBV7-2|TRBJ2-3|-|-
CASSLSRHRTDTQYF
TGTGCCAGCAGCTTGAGCCGGCACCGCACAGATACGCAGTATTTT